These 23 T cell receptor beta chains originate from one sample sequenced in a study of cytotoxic CD8 clonotypes in ibrutinib-treated CLL. Sequencing used immunoSEQ multiplex PCR; TCRdb keeps in-frame clones, though not all of them. The sample lists approximately 280,000 clones; roughly three quarters were seen once. Sequenced here: PBMCs, sampled at disease progression, from a patient treated with ibrutinib. These receptors were taken from a human donor with chronic lymphocytic leukemia.

The V gene is TRBV9, the J gene TRBJ2-7; no firm D call. Germline V gene lookup returns CDR1 SGDLS and CDR2 YYNGEE. The CDR3 has 11 residues. Trimming left V 7 bases short and J 3 bases short, with 8 bases between. This CDR3 is CASGLGYEQYF. CDR3 bases: TGTGCCAGCGGGTTAGGCTACGAGCAGTACTTC.

V usage is TRBV27 and J usage is TRBJ1-6; D remains ambiguous. V lost 7 bases, J lost 12 bases, and 13 bases lay in between. The CDR3 extends over 12 amino acids. The germline CDR1 and CDR2 sequences are MNHEY and SMNVEV (reference sequence). This CDR3 reads CASKTVAVPLHF. DNA of the CDR3: TGTGCCAGCAAGACGGTGGCAGTACCCCTCCACTTT.

The chain links TRBV15 to TRBJ2-7, with TRBD2 identical over 9 bases. This CDR3 region has 16 residues. CDR1 is LNHNV and CDR2 is YYDKDF in the germline V gene (reference sequence). The V and J ends lost 0 bases and 0 bases, in that order; junction bases with no gene match: 3. CDR3 sequence reads: CATSRDRGGGSYEQYF. CDR3 bases: TGTGCCACCAGCAGAGATCGCGGGGGGGGCTCCTACGAGCAGTACTTC.

The rearrangement uses TRBV28 and TRBJ2-7; possibly TRBD1 for D (5 bases). Per germline, CDR1 MDHEN and CDR2 SYDVKM. The CDR3 loop spans 15 amino acids. Trimming removed 7 bases at V and 1 base at J, with 17 bases between. The CDR3 DNA reads TGTGCCAGCACCCCACAGGAGAGAATTTCCTACGAGCAGTACTTC. Translation gives CASTPQERISYEQYF.

The J gene is TRBJ2-2, the V gene TRBV29-1, with 7 bases fitting TRBD2. CDR3 length: 13 amino acids. J lost 3 bases, V lost 2 bases, and 0 bases had no gene match. CDR1 SQVTM and CDR2 ANQGSEA come from the germline V gene. CDR3 DNA sequence: TGCAGCGTTGAACGGGGGGACACCGGGGAGCTGTTTTTT. Amino acid sequence: CSVERGDTGELFF.

The rearrangement joins TRBV5-6 to TRBJ2-7; a weak D match, TRBD2 (7 bases). The CDR3 length is 16 residues. The V gene lost 0 bases and the J gene lost 2 bases, with 15 bases spanning the gap. The V gene's germline CDR1 is SGHDT and CDR2 YYEEEE. CDR3 region: CASSLDRGARTYEQYF. CDR3 DNA: TGTGCCAGCAGCTTGGATCGGGGGGCCAGGACCTACGAGCAGTACTTC. The full variable domain, in which reference TRBV5-6 and TRBJ2-7 provide the parts outside the CDR3, is DAGVTQSPTHLIKTRGQQVTLRCSPKSGHDTVSWYQQALGQGPQFIFQYYEEEERQRGNFPDRFSGHQFPNYSSELNVNALLLGDSALYLCASSLDRGARTYEQYFGPGTRLTVT.

The V call is TRBV4-2, the J call TRBJ2-2; D is unclear. This CDR3 contains 19 residues. Germline V lookup: CDR1 LGHNA, CDR2 YNFKEQ. The V and J ends lost 0 bases and 3 bases respectively, with 20 bases between them. This CDR3 reads CASSQDRSWPRTDTGELFF. CDR3 DNA: TGTGCCAGCAGCCAAGACCGATCCTGGCCCCGGACGGACACCGGGGAGCTGTTTTTT.

The chain combines TRBV11-2 with TRBJ1-6, with a weak D call TRBD1 (5 bases). Germline lookup yields CDR1 SGHAT and CDR2 FQNNGV. The CDR3 contains 17 residues. The V and J ends lost 1 base and 3 bases respectively, with 13 bases between them. DNA of the CDR3: TGTGCCAGCAGCTTAGTTCGCAGGGTGAGCTATAATTCACCCCTCCACTTT. Translation: CASSLVRRVSYNSPLHF.

This chain links TRBV7-8 with TRBJ2-7, with 7 bases matching TRBD2. The CDR3 sequence is 17 residues long. Germline-derived CDR1 and CDR2 are SGHVS and FQNEAQ. V dropped 4 bases and J dropped 0; count of bases not matched to a gene: 12. CDR3 sequence: CASSSIVTGLSSYEQYF. As DNA, the CDR3 is TGTGCCAGCAGCTCCATCGTGACGGGACTAAGCTCCTACGAGCAGTACTTC.

The chain links TRBV13 to TRBJ2-7; TRBD1 matches at 11 bases. The length of the CDR3 is 16 residues. Trimming took 4 bases from V and 1 from J; bases not matched to a gene: 6. Germline CDR1 PRHDT, CDR2 FYEKMQ (reference sequence). The CDR3 DNA reads TGTGCCAGCAGCTCGGACAGGGGGCGATTATCCTACGAGCAGTACTTC. It specifies CASSSDRGRLSYEQYF.

The gene calls are TRBV10-3 and TRBJ2-7, with 11 bases aligning to TRBD1. Germline V gives CDR1 ENHRY, CDR2 SYGVKD. CDR3 length: 15 amino acids. After removal of 3 bases from V and 4 bases from J, the junction contained 5 bases not matched to a gene. The CDR3 reads CAISDGTGGSYEQYF. CDR3 DNA: TGTGCCATCAGTGATGGGACAGGGGGTTCGTACGAGCAGTACTTC.

This clone was counted only a few times. This chain connects TRBV6-1 to TRBJ2-7; D is undetermined. The CDR3 has 13 amino acids. V was trimmed by 0 bases and J by 5 bases, leaving 8 bases between them. From germline, CDR1 is MNHNS and CDR2 SASEGT. CDR3 nucleotide sequence: TGTGCCAGCAGTGAAGCGCTTCGGGACGAGCAGTACTTC. This encodes CASSEALRDEQYF.

This clone was picked up a small number of times. The J gene is TRBJ1-6, the V gene TRBV2; D unresolved. The CDR3 totals 14 residues. The V and J ends lost 8 bases and 0 bases respectively, with 8 bases between them. Germline V gives CDR1 SNHLY, CDR2 FYNNEI. The CDR3 sequence is CASGGGSYNSPLHF. The DNA for the CDR3 is TGTGCCAGCGGAGGCGGCTCCTATAATTCACCCCTCCACTTT. The full variable domain, in which reference TRBV2 and TRBJ1-6 provide the parts outside the CDR3, is EPEVTQTPSHQVTQMGQEVILRCVPISNHLYFYWYRQILGQKVEFLVSFYNNEISEKSEIFDDQFSVERPDGSNFTLKIRSTKLEDSAMYFCASGGGSYNSPLHFGNGTRLTVT.

This chain joins TRBV5-1 and TRBJ2-7; 8 nucleotides line up with TRBD2. This CDR3 is built from 16 residues. V lost 3 bases to trimming and J lost 5 bases; unmatched junction nucleotides: 13. Germline V gene sequence: CDR1 SGHRS, CDR2 YFSETQ. The CDR3: CASSSGGTRGMDEQYF. The CDR3 DNA reads as TGCGCCAGCAGCTCCGGTGGGACTAGGGGTATGGACGAGCAGTACTTC.

The rearrangement links TRBV28 to TRBJ2-7; unclear D gene. Trimming pared 2 bases from V and 2 bases from J, leaving 7 bases between. CDR1 and CDR2 (germline): MDHEN, SYDVKM. This CDR3 comprises 13 residues. CDR3 residues: CASSLRAAYEQYF. CDR3 nucleotide sequence: TGTGCCAGCAGTTTAAGGGCTGCCTACGAGCAGTACTTC.

The chain combines TRBV2 with TRBJ1-1, with D unresolved. V was cut by 6 bases and J by 5 bases, with 13 bases left in between. Germline CDR1 and CDR2: SNHLY and FYNNEI. The CDR3 length is 13 residues. The chain's CDR3 is CASRARYGTEAFF. In DNA form, the CDR3 reads TGTGCCAGCAGGGCCCGGTATGGGACTGAAGCTTTCTTT. The full variable domain, with the rest looked up from reference TRBV2 and TRBJ1-1, is EPEVTQTPSHQVTQMGQEVILRCVPISNHLYFYWYRQILGQKVEFLVSFYNNEISEKSEIFDDQFSVERPDGSNFTLKIRSTKLEDSAMYFCASRARYGTEAFFGQGTRLTVV.

This clone was counted a few times. The CDR3 loop reads CASSVGDRRKTDTQYF. Here the CDR3 DNA reads TGTGCCAGCAGCGTAGGGGACAGGAGGAAAACAGATACGCAGTATTTT. The chain has TRBV9 and TRBJ2-3; 8 positions match TRBD1. Germline values: CDR1 SGDLS, CDR2 YYNGEE. V gave up 0 bases and J gave up 3 bases; unmatched junction bases: 6. CDR3 length equals 16 residues. The full variable domain, its missing parts supplied by reference TRBV9 and TRBJ2-3, is DSGVTQTPKHLITATGQRVTLRCSPRSGDLSVYWYQQSLDQGLQFLIQYYNGEERAKGNILERFSAQQFPDLHSELNLSSLELGDSALYFCASSVGDRRKTDTQYFGPGTRLTVL.

This clone was picked up a small number of times. The chain links TRBV4-1 to TRBJ1-5; the D gene is possibly TRBD1 (5 bases). From germline, CDR1 is MGHRA and CDR2 YSYEKL. CDR3 length: 13 residues. V was cut by 4 bases and J by 5 bases, with 9 bases left in between. The CDR3 loop reads CASSLGVDQPQHF. CDR3 DNA sequence: TGCGCCAGCAGCCTGGGGGTGGATCAGCCCCAGCATTTT.

The chain is built from TRBV9 and TRBJ2-7; D may be TRBD2 (7 bases). The CDR3 loop spans 15 amino acids. Trimming removed 4 bases at V and 6 bases at J, with 20 bases between. Per the germline V gene, CDR1 is SGDLS and CDR2 is YYNGEE. The CDR3 nucleotides read TGTGCCAGCAGCCCCAGGGAGATGCGGGGGCTCGAGCAGTACTTC. Its protein product is CASSPREMRGLEQYF.

V and J are TRBV7-2 and TRBJ1-2, with D unresolved. Trimming took off 1 base at V and 3 bases at J, with 12 bases between the two ends. The germline CDR1 and CDR2 sequences are SGHTA and FQGNSA. The CDR3 contains 15 residues. The CDR3 coding sequence is TGTGCCAGCAGCTTAGACCAGGCTCTATACTATGGCTACACCTTC. Translated, it gives CASSLDQALYYGYTF.

This chain joins TRBV4-1 and TRBJ2-2, with unresolved D. The CDR3 extends over 14 amino acids. The germline gives CDR1 MGHRA, CDR2 YSYEKL. The V end was cut by 4 bases, the J end by 1 base, with 7 bases between. This chain's CDR3 is CASSRSGNTGELFF. CDR3 coding DNA: TGCGCCAGCAGCCGCTCCGGGAACACCGGGGAGCTGTTTTTT.

The rearrangement uses TRBV5-8 and TRBJ2-3, with a weak D call TRBD2 (5 bases). Trimming pared 0 bases from V and 3 bases from J, leaving 17 bases between. The CDR3 spans 17 residues. Germline CDR1 is SGHTS and CDR2 is YDEGEE. The CDR3 nucleotides read TGTGCCAGCAGCTTGGGTGTGGTGGGAGTAAGGACAGATACGCAGTATTTT. Amino acid sequence: CASSLGVVGVRTDTQYF.

This clone was picked up one time. The chain links TRBV7-2 to TRBJ2-6; D unresolved. The germline V gene has CDR1 SGHTA and CDR2 FQGNSA. This CDR3 has 10 amino acids. The V gene lost 4 bases and the J gene lost 8 bases, with 0 bases spanning the gap. For the CDR3, the DNA is TGTGCCAGCAGCTCCAACGTCCTGACTTTC. Protein sequence: CASSSNVLTF.